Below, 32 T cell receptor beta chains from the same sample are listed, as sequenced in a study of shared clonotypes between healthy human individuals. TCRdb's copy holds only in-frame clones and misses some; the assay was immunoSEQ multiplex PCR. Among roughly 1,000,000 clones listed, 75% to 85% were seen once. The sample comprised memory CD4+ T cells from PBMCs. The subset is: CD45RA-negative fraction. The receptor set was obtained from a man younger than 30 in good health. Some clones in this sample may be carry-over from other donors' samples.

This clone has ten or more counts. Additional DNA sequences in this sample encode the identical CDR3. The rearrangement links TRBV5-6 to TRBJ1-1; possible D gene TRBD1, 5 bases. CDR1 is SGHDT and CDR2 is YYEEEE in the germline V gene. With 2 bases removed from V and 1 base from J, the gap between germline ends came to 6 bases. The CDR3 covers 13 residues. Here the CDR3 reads CASSFDRNTEAFF. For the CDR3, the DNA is TGTGCCAGCAGCTTTGACAGGAACACTGAAGCTTTCTTT.

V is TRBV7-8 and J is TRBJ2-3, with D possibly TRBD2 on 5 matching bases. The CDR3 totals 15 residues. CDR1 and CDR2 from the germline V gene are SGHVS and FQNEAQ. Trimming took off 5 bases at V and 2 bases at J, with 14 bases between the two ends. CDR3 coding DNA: TGTGCCAGCAGCCCCGGAGGCAACCCCACAGATACGCAGTATTTT. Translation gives CASSPGGNPTDTQYF. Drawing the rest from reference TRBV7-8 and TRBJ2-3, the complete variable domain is GAGVSQSPRYKVAKRGQDVALRCDPISGHVSLFWYQQALGQGPEFLTYFQNEAQLDKSGLPSDRFFAERPEGSVSTLKIQRTQQEDSAVYLCASSPGGNPTDTQYFGPGTRLTVL.

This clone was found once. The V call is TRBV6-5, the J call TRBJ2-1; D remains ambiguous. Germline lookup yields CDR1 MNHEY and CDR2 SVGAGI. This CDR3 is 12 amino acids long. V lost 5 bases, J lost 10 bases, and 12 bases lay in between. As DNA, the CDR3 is TGTGCCAGCAGTCCGGGCCCGGTGGAGCAGTTCTTC. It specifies CASSPGPVEQFF.

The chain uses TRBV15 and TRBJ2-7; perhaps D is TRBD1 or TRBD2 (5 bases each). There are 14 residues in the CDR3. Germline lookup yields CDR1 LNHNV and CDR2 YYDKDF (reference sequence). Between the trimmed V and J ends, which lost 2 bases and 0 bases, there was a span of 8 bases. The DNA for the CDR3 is TGTGCCACCAGCAGATGGGGGAGCTCCTACGAGCAGTACTTC. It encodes CATSRWGSSYEQYF.

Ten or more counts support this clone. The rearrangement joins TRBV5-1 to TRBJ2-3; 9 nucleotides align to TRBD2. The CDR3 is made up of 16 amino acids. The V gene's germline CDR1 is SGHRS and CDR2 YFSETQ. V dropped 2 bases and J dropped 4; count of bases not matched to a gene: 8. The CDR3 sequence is CASSFTAGGTADTQYF. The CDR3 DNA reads TGCGCCAGCAGCTTTACAGCGGGAGGTACTGCAGATACGCAGTATTTT.

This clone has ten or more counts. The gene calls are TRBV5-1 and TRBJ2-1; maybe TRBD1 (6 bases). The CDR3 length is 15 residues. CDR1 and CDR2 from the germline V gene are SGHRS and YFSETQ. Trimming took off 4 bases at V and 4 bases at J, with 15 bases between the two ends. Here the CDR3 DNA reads TGCGCCAGCAGCGACCGCGGGCAGGGGTACAATGAGCAGTTCTTC. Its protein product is CASSDRGQGYNEQFF.

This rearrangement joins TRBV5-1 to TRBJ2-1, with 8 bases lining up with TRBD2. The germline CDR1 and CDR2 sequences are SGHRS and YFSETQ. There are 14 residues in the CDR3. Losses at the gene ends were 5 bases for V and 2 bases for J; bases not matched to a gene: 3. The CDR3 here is CASSLSGTYNEQFF. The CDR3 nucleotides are TGCGCCAGCAGTCTTAGCGGGACCTACAATGAGCAGTTCTTC.

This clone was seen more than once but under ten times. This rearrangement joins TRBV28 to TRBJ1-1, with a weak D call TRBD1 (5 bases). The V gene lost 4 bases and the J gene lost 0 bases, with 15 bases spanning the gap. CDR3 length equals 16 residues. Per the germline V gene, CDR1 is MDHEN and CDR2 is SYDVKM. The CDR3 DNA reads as TGTGCCAGCAGTTCCCGGGACGGAGGATTGAACACTGAAGCTTTCTTT. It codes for CASSSRDGGLNTEAFF.

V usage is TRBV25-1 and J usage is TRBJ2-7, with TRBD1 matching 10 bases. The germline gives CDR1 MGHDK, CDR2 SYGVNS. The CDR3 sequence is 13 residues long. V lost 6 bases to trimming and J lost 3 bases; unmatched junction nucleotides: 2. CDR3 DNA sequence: TGTGCCAGCAGGTGGGACAGGGGCTACGAGCAGTACTTC. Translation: CASRWDRGYEQYF.

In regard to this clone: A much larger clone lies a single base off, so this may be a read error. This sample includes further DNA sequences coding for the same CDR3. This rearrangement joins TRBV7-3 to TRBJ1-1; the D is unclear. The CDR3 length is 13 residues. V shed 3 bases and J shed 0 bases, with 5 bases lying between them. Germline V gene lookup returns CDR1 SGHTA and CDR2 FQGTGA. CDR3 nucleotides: TGTGCCAGCAGCTTCGCAGTGAACACTGAAGCTTTCTTT. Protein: CASSFAVNTEAFF.

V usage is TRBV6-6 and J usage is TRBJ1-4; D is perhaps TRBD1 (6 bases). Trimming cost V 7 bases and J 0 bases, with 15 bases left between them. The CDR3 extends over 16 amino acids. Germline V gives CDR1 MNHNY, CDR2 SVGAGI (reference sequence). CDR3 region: CASKISGTSTNEKLFF. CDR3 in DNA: TGTGCCAGCAAAATCTCCGGGACATCAACTAATGAAAAACTGTTTTTT.

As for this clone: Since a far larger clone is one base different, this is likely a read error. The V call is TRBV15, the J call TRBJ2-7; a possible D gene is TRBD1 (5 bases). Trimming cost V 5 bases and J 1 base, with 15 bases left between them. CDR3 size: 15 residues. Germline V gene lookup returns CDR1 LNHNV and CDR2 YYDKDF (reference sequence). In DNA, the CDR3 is TGTGCCACCAGCGGAGTCGGTAGGGGTTCCTACGAGCAGTACTTC. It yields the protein CATSGVGRGSYEQYF.

The DNA of the CDR3 is TGTGCCAGCAGCCTCGACCGGACTAGCGGGAGGACCCAGTACTTC. Protein: CASSLDRTSGRTQYF. The V call is TRBV6-5, the J call TRBJ2-5, with 13 bases aligning to TRBD2. The ends lost 6 bases at V and 7 bases at J; junction bases unmatched: 8. The germline gives CDR1 MNHEY, CDR2 SVGAGI. This CDR3 is 15 amino acids long.

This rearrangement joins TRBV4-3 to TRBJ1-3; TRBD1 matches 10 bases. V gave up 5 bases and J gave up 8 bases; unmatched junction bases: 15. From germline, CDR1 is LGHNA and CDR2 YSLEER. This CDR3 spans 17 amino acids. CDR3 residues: CASSKTPGQGSLDTIYF. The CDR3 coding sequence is TGCGCCAGCAGCAAGACGCCGGGACAGGGGAGTTTAGACACCATATATTTT.

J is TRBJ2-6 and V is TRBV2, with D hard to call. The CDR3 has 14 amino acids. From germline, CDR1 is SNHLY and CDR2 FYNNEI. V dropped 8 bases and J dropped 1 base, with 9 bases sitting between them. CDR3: CASSGGSGANVLTF. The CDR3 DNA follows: TGTGCCAGCTCCGGTGGATCTGGGGCCAACGTCCTGACTTTC.

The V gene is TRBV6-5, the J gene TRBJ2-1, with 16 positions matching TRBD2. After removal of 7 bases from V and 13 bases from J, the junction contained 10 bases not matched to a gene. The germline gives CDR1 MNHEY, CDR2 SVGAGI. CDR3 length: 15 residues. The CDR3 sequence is CASIQGGTSGRVQFF. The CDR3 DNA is TGTGCCAGCATCCAAGGGGGGACTAGCGGGAGGGTCCAGTTCTTC.

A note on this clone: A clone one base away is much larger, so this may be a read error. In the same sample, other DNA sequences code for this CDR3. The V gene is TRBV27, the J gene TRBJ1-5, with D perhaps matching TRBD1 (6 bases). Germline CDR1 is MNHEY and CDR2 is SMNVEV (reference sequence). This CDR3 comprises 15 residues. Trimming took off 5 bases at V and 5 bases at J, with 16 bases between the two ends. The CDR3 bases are TGTGCCAGCAGTCGGGGGCCGGGGGTTTATCAGCCCCAGCATTTT. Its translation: CASSRGPGVYQPQHF.

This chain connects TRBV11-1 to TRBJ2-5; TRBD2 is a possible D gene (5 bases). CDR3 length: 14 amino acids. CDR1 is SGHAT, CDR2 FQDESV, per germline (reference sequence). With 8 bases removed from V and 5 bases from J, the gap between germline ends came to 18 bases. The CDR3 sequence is CASRGYKHWETQYF. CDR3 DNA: TGTGCCAGCCGGGGATATAAACACTGGGAGACCCAGTACTTC.

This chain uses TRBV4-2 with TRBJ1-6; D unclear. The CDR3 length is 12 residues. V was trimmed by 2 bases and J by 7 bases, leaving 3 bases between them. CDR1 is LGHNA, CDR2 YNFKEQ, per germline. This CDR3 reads CASSQRNSPLHF. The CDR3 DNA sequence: TGTGCCAGCAGCCAAAGGAATTCACCCCTCCACTTT.

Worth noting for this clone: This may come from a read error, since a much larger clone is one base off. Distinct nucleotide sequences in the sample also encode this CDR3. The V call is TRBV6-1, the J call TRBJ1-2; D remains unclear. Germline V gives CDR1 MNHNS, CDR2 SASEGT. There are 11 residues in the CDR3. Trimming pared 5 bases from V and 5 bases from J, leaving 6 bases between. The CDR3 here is CASSLAYGYTF. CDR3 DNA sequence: TGTGCCAGCAGTCTGGCATATGGCTACACCTTC.

The CDR3 loop reads CASSLHLASYEQYF. The CDR3, as DNA: TGTGCCAGCAGTCTCCACCTAGCCTCCTACGAGCAGTACTTC. The chain combines TRBV28 with TRBJ2-7; TRBD2 is a possible D gene (5 bases). V lost 5 bases to trimming and J lost 0 bases, with 11 bases between them. The CDR3 spans 14 residues. CDR1 is MDHEN and CDR2 is SYDVKM in the germline V gene. The full variable domain, completed using reference TRBV28 and TRBJ2-7, is DVKVTQSSRYLVKRTGEKVFLECVQDMDHENMFWYRQDPGLGLRLIYFSYDVKMKEKGDIPEGYSVSREKKERFSLILESASTNQTSMYLCASSLHLASYEQYFGPGTRLTVT.

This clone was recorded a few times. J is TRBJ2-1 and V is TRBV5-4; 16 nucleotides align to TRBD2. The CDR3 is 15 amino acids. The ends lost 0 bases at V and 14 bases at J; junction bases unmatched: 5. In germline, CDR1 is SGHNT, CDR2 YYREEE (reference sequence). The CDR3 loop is CASSLAGTSGRVEFF. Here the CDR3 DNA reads TGTGCCAGCAGCTTGGCCGGGACTAGCGGGAGGGTGGAGTTCTTC.

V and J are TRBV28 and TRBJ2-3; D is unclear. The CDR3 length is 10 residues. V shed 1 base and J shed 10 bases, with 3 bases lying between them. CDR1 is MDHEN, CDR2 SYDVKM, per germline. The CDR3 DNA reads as TGTGCCAGCAGTTTATCCGCGCAGTATTTT. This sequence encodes CASSLSAQYF.

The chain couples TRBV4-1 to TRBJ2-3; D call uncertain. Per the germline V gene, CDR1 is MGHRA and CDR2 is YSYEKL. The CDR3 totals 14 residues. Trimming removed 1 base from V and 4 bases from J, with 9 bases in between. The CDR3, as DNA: TGCGCCAGCAGCCAAGTCTCTCTAGCAGATACGCAGTATTTT. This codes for CASSQVSLADTQYF.

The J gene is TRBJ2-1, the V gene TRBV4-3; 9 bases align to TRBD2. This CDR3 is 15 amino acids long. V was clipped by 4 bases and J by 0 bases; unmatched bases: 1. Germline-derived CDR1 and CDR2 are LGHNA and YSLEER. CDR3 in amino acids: CASSRAGGSYNEQFF. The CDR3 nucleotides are TGCGCCAGCAGCCGAGCGGGAGGCTCCTACAATGAGCAGTTCTTC.

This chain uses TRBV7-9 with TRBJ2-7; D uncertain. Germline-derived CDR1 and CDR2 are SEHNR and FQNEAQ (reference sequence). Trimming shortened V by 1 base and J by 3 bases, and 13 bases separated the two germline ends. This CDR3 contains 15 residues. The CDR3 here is CASSLGGLWGYEQYF. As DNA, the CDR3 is TGTGCCAGCAGCTTAGGAGGTTTATGGGGCTACGAGCAGTACTTC.

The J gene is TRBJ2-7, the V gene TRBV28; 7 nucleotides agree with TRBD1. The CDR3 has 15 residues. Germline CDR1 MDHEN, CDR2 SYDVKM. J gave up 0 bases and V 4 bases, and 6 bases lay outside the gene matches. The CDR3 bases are TGTGCCAGCAGTTCGCAGGGACAGAGCTCCTACGAGCAGTACTTC. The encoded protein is CASSSQGQSSYEQYF.

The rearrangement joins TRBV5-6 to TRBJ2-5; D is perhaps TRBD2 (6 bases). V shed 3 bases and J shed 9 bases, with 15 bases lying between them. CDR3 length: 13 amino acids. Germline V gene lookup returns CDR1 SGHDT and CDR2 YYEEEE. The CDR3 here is CASSSGAGGPQYF. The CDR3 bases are TGTGCCAGCAGCTCAGGAGCTGGAGGGCCCCAGTACTTC.

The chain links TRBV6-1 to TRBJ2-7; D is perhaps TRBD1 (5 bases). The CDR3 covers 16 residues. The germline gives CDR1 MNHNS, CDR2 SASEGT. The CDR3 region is CASSEARWQGRLYFGV. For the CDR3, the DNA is TGTGCCAGCAGTGAAGCACGGTGGCAGGGCCGTCTCTATTTTGGGGTC.

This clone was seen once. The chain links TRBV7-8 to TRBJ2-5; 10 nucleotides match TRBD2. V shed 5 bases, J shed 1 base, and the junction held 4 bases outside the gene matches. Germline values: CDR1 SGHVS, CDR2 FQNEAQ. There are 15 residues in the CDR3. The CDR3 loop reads CASSPWTSGQETQYF. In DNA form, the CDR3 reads TGTGCCAGCAGCCCTTGGACTAGCGGCCAAGAGACCCAGTACTTC.

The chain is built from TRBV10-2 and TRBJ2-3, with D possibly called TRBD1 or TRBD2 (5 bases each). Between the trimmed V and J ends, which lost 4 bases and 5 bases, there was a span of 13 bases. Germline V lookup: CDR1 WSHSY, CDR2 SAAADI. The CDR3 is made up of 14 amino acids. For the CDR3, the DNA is TGCGCCAGCAGTGTAGGACGGGGCAGAGATACGCAGTATTTT. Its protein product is CASSVGRGRDTQYF.

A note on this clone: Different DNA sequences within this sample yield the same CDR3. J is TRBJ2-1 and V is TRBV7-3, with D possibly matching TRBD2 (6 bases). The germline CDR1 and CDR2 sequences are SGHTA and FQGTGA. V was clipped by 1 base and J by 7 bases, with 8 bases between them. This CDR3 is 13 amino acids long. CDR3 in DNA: TGTGCCAGCAGCTTAATTGGGGGGAATGAGCAGTTCTTC. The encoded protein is CASSLIGGNEQFF.